This record looks at one T cell receptor beta chain sequence and its context. The sample originates from a study of blood T cell repertoires in COVID-19. Study in general: COVID-19 samples collected from the United States, Italy and Spain covered acute and convalescent phases. The analysed material was cDNA or gDNA that came from T cells, B-cell-depleted T cells, or PBMCs.

Per the study methods: Estimation of nucleated cell counts relied on the amplification of reference gene primers. Clones were sequenced by immunoSEQ multiplex PCR, and TCRdb holds only the in-frame ones, with some missing. V, J and clone size reflect that table, while D and trimming were determined from the DNA. Of over 110,000 clones listed, roughly 88% were seen once; the top ten hold 25% to 30%. Sequenced input: peripheral blood. This TCR derives from a human donor in a cohort sampled during active COVID-19.

This chain's CDR3 is CSASNDAGYAYGYTF. CDR3 nucleotides: TGCAGTGCTAGTAATGATGCAGGGTACGCCTATGGCTACACCTTC. The J gene is TRBJ1-2, the V gene TRBV20-1; D might be TRBD1 (5 bases). The CDR3 spans 15 residues. The germline V gene encodes CDR1 DFQATT and CDR2 SNEGSKA (reference sequence). With 3 bases removed from V and 4 bases from J, the gap between germline ends came to 18 bases.